This T cell receptor (beta chain) was sequenced for a study of shared clonotypes between healthy human individuals. The CDR3 is made up of 12 amino acids. Germline CDR1 SGHDT, CDR2 YYEEEE. V was shortened by 6 bases and J by 6 bases, with 12 bases between the two germline ends. Original processing notes: ImmunoSEQ gave junction-only sequences without quality scores, so filtering differed. Some clones are missing from TCRdb's copy, which holds only in-frame ones; the method was immunoSEQ multiplex PCR. That table supplies the V and J calls and clone size; D and trimming were determined from the DNA. The repertoire has roughly 1,800,000 clones, about 95% of them found once; the top ten carry around 1%. CD45RO-negative, CCR7-positively selected cells formed the naive CD8 fraction, excluding terminally differentiated effector memory CD45RA+ cells.

This sequence was found in a man aged 18 to 30 in good health. The rearrangement links TRBV5-6 to TRBJ1-2; D unresolved. The material sequenced was naive CD8+ T cells sorted from blood. CDR3 protein: CASTLSGNGYTF. The CDR3 coding sequence is TGTGCCAGCACCCTGTCCGGGAATGGCTACACCTTC.